The present T cell receptor (beta chain) was sequenced within a study of OX40 agonist ivuxolimab in advanced cancers. Study context: Patients in dose escalation had liver, melanoma, kidney or head and neck cancers. Study-level results: Expanded peripheral T-cell antigen specificity went undetermined.

V was trimmed by 8 bases and J by 7 bases, leaving 21 bases between them. Germline values: CDR1 SNHLY, CDR2 FYNNEI. The CDR3 contains 14 residues. On this clone: Its target is unknown.

The assay was immunoSEQ multiplex PCR, and TCRdb's table has in-frame clones only and misses some. The table shows roughly 50,000 clones, with around 84% occurring only once. The chain has TRBV2 and TRBJ2-7; D gene unclear. This sample comprised CD4+ or CD8+ T cells sorted from blood, obtained in a trial of the OX40 agonist ivuxolimab. The origin of this receptor is an adult with an advanced solid tumor such as melanoma, head and neck, liver or kidney cancer. The CDR3 loop is CASEGQVTSWEQYF. The DNA of the CDR3 is TGTGCCAGCGAAGGCCAGGTGACCTCCTGGGAGCAGTACTTC.